One and the same sample provided the 19 T cell receptor beta chains below, sequenced in a study of blood T cell repertoires in COVID-19. TCRdb keeps only in-frame clones here, not all; method: immunoSEQ multiplex PCR. The sample lists just over 150,000 clones, around nine tenths seen once, with around 2.5% in the top ten. Input material: peripheral blood. These receptors were taken from a woman in her 70s with acute or convalescent COVID-19.

This chain links TRBV4-2 with TRBJ2-5; TRBD2 aligns across 11 bases. The CDR3 consists of 18 residues. The V segment lost 0 bases and the J segment 2 bases; nucleotides outside the gene matches: 8. The V gene's germline CDR1 is LGHNA and CDR2 YNFKEQ. The CDR3 sequence: CASSQDNPLAGGQETQYF. Here the CDR3 DNA reads TGTGCCAGCAGCCAAGATAACCCCCTAGCGGGGGGACAAGAGACCCAGTACTTC.

This clone was recorded only once. The V gene is TRBV7-2, the J gene TRBJ1-3, with no clear D. Germline CDR1 SGHTA, CDR2 FQGNSA. CDR3 length: 17 residues. Deletions cut 6 bases from V and 0 bases from J, with 18 bases between. The CDR3 nucleotides are TGTGCCAGCAGGAGGGTGGTTAACTGGAGCTCTGGAAACACCATATATTTT. It translates to CASRRVVNWSSGNTIYF.

A single count supports this clone. This chain uses TRBV6-5 with TRBJ2-3; no reliable D call. This CDR3 region has 14 residues. Trimming shortened V by 6 bases and J by 1 base, and 11 bases separated the two germline ends. Germline CDR1 and CDR2: MNHEY and SVGAGI. DNA of the CDR3: TGTGCCAGCAGCCCCTCAGGTGGCACAGATACGCAGTATTTT. Encoded protein: CASSPSGGTDTQYF.

The rearrangement links TRBV29-1 to TRBJ2-3; perhaps TRBD2 as D (6 bases). V was clipped by 2 bases and J by 3 bases, with 12 bases between them. From germline, CDR1 is SQVTM and CDR2 ANQGSEA. The CDR3 is 14 residues long. CDR3 nucleotides: TGCAGCGTTGAAAACGGGGGAGTAACAGATACGCAGTATTTT. This gives the protein CSVENGGVTDTQYF.

The CDR3 is CASASDRVGNTIYF. The DNA for the CDR3 is TGTGCCAGCGCGAGCGACAGGGTCGGAAACACCATATATTTT. The gene calls are TRBV6-5 and TRBJ1-3; TRBD1 matches at 7 bases. Germline loops: CDR1 MNHEY, CDR2 SVGAGI. Trimming took 8 bases from V and 4 from J; bases not matched to a gene: 8. The CDR3 runs to 14 residues.

The rearrangement joins TRBV24-1 to TRBJ1-1; 7 bases fit TRBD1. Germline CDR1 is KGHDR and CDR2 is SFDVKD. The CDR3 loop spans 14 amino acids. The J segment lost 1 base and the V segment lost 7 bases, leaving 5 bases of the junction unmatched. CDR3 sequence: CATRKGTANTEAFF. The CDR3 DNA is TGTGCCACCAGGAAAGGGACAGCGAACACTGAAGCTTTCTTT.

The chain is built from TRBV20-1 and TRBJ1-5; tentative D call: TRBD1 (5 bases). Trimming took 3 bases from V and 6 from J, leaving 12 bases between them. This CDR3 contains 13 residues. CDR1 is DFQATT and CDR2 is SNEGSKA in the germline V gene (reference sequence). The CDR3 DNA sequence: TGCAGTGCTAGTGGGCAGGGAGGTCAGCCCCAGCATTTT. Amino acid sequence: CSASGQGGQPQHF.

This sequence joins TRBV10-3 and TRBJ2-1; 8 bases are shared with TRBD2. The junction had 5 bases not matched to a gene; V was cut back by 3 bases and J by 7 bases. Germline lookup yields CDR1 ENHRY and CDR2 SYGVKD. The length of the CDR3 is 14 residues. The CDR3 loop is CAISDVLAVNEQFF. The CDR3 DNA sequence: TGTGCCATCAGTGACGTACTAGCGGTGAATGAGCAGTTCTTC.

This sequence joins TRBV6-1 and TRBJ1-5; no definite D call. Trimming pared 3 bases from V and 0 bases from J, leaving 12 bases between. The CDR3 has 16 residues. The V gene's germline CDR1 is MNHNS and CDR2 SASEGT. CDR3 sequence: CASSETFGHSNQPQHF. CDR3 nucleotides: TGTGCCAGCAGTGAGACTTTCGGCCATAGCAATCAGCCCCAGCATTTT.

V and J are TRBV4-1 and TRBJ1-5; D remains ambiguous. Germline assignment: CDR1 MGHRA and CDR2 YSYEKL. CDR3 length: 16 residues. Trimming removed 1 base from V and 0 bases from J, with 10 bases in between. DNA of the CDR3: TGCGCCAGCAGCCAAGCAGGTACAGCTAGCAATCAGCCCCAGCATTTT. Amino acids: CASSQAGTASNQPQHF.

The rearrangement uses TRBV6-5 and TRBJ2-2; 7 bases line up with TRBD1. The length of the CDR3 is 14 residues. Germline V gene sequence: CDR1 MNHEY, CDR2 SVGAGI. Trimming at V came to 6 bases and at J to 5 bases, leaving 6 bases not matched to a gene. In nucleotides, the CDR3 is TGTGCCAGCAGAACGGGACAGTTGACCGGGGAGCTGTTTTTT. Residues: CASRTGQLTGELFF.

The V call is TRBV11-2, the J call TRBJ2-5; 14 bases agree with TRBD2. Germline CDR1 reads SGHAT; CDR2 reads FQNNGV. This CDR3 comprises 15 residues. Trimming at V came to 4 bases and at J to 4 bases, leaving 2 bases not matched to a gene. CDR3 region: CASSYGLAGGETQYF. The CDR3 DNA reads TGTGCCAGCAGCTATGGACTAGCGGGGGGAGAGACCCAGTACTTC.

The chain couples TRBV15 to TRBJ1-6; the D gene is possibly TRBD1 (6 bases). Trimming left V 0 bases short and J 13 bases short, with 16 bases between. The germline CDR1 and CDR2 sequences are LNHNV and YYDKDF (reference sequence). The CDR3 has 15 residues. CDR3 sequence (DNA): TGTGCCACCAGCAGAGAACTGACAGGCCAATGGCCCCTCCACTTT. Translation gives CATSRELTGQWPLHF.

The chain employs TRBV4-1 and TRBJ2-5, with D possibly being TRBD1 (5 bases). The CDR3 is 16 residues long. Germline CDR1 MGHRA, CDR2 YSYEKL. V lost 0 bases, J lost 4 bases, and 15 bases lay in between. The CDR3 sequence: CASSQDPQGTGETQYF. DNA of the CDR3: TGCGCCAGCAGCCAAGATCCCCAGGGTACGGGAGAGACCCAGTACTTC.

The chain uses TRBV6-4 and TRBJ1-3, with 10 bases lining up with TRBD1. V trimming: 0 bases; J trimming: 8 bases; junction bases outside the gene matches: 10. The CDR3 is made up of 17 amino acids. CDR1 is MRHNA and CDR2 is SNTAGT in the germline V gene. DNA for the CDR3: TGTGCCAGCAGTGACTCTCAGTATCGACAGGGGGCCCACACCATATATTTT. It codes for CASSDSQYRQGAHTIYF.

The V call is TRBV18, the J call TRBJ1-5; possibly TRBD1 for D (6 bases). V was clipped by 2 bases and J by 1 base, with 12 bases between them. Germline CDR1 and CDR2: KGHSH and LQKENI. This CDR3 contains 16 residues. CDR3 bases: TGTGCCAGCTCACCAACAGGGCGAGGCAGCAATCAGCCCCAGCATTTT. Translated, it gives CASSPTGRGSNQPQHF.

The J gene is TRBJ2-7, the V gene TRBV6-5, with D maybe TRBD1 (5 bases). Germline values: CDR1 MNHEY, CDR2 SVGAGI. This CDR3 has 15 amino acids. The V and J ends lost 2 bases and 0 bases respectively, with 11 bases between them. This chain's CDR3 is CASSYAATASYEQYF. The CDR3 DNA follows: TGTGCCAGCAGTTACGCCGCGACAGCCTCCTACGAGCAGTACTTC.

The rearrangement joins TRBV4-3 to TRBJ2-7; D possibly corresponds to TRBD2 (5 bases). V gave up 0 bases and J gave up 4 bases, with 25 bases separating them. The germline V gene has CDR1 LGHNA and CDR2 YSLEER. The CDR3 has 19 residues. CDR3 region: CASSQDRASVGGSGYEQYF. CDR3 nucleotide sequence: TGCGCCAGCAGCCAAGACCGCGCGTCAGTGGGCGGGTCTGGTTACGAGCAGTACTTC.

The J gene is TRBJ2-1, the V gene TRBV7-9; 7 nucleotides align to TRBD1. Germline trimming cut 6 bases from V and 7 bases from J; bases unmatched to any gene: 12. The CDR3 covers 15 residues. Germline-derived CDR1 and CDR2 are SEHNR and FQNEAQ (reference sequence). Here the CDR3 reads CASRVGRQGINEQFF. CDR3 nucleotides: TGTGCCAGCAGGGTAGGGAGACAGGGCATAAATGAGCAGTTCTTC.